This passage covers 10 T cell receptor beta chains from one sample sequenced in a study of beta chain features in type 1 diabetes. Reverse transcription of all isolated RNA meant that expressed TCRB transcripts were sequenced. Only in-frame clones appear in the TCRdb table, and some are missing; sequencing was by immunoSEQ multiplex PCR. The sample lists about 900,000 clones, 15% to 20% seen once, with roughly 0.025% in the top ten. The sample consisted of naive CD4+ T cells from blood. The receptor source for this set is a young woman in good health.

The rearrangement uses TRBV7-9 and TRBJ2-5, with 9 positions matching TRBD1. The ends lost 5 bases at V and 4 bases at J; junction bases unmatched: 8. The CDR3 has 15 residues. Germline values: CDR1 SEHNR, CDR2 FQNEAQ (reference sequence). The CDR3 DNA reads as TGTGCCAGCAGCACACCCGGGACAGGGTTAGAGACCCAGTACTTC. It translates to CASSTPGTGLETQYF. Looking up the rest from reference TRBV7-9 and TRBJ2-5 gives the full variable domain: DTGVSQNPRHKITKRGQNVTFRCDPISEHNRLYWYRQTLGQGPEFLTYFQNEAQLEKSRLLSDRFSAERPKGSFSTLEIQRTEQGDSAMYLCASSTPGTGLETQYFGPGTRLLVL.

The V gene is TRBV11-3, the J gene TRBJ2-5; D ambiguous. This CDR3 region has 13 residues. Trimming shortened V by 4 bases and J by 3 bases, and 9 bases separated the two germline ends. The V gene's germline CDR1 is SGHNT and CDR2 YENEEA. CDR3 amino acids: CASSSHPEETQYF. CDR3 nucleotide sequence: TGTGCCAGCAGCTCACACCCGGAAGAGACCCAGTACTTC. The full variable domain, its missing parts supplied by reference TRBV11-3 and TRBJ2-5, is EAGVVQSPRYKIIEKKQPVAFWCNPISGHNTLYWYLQNLGQGPELLIRYENEEAVDDSQLPKDRFSAERLKGVDSTLKIQPAELGDSAVYLCASSSHPEETQYFGPGTRLLVL.

This clone was observed a few times. The V gene is TRBV6-1, the J gene TRBJ2-4; 15 bases map to TRBD2. The CDR3 is made up of 20 amino acids. CDR1 is MNHNS, CDR2 SASEGT, per germline. The junction had 16 bases not matched to a gene; V was cut back by 1 base and J by 9 bases. Written as DNA, the CDR3 is TGTGCCAGCAGTGAAGTAGCTGGAGGGACTAGCGGGAGGACCCACGGCATTCAGTACTTC. Encoded protein: CASSEVAGGTSGRTHGIQYF.

This clone has more than one count but fewer than ten. Other DNA sequences of this sample code for an identical CDR3. The chain employs TRBV23-1 and TRBJ1-1; tentative D call: TRBD1 (5 bases). TRBV23-1 is annotated as an ORF whose role is uncertain. The V end was cut by 3 bases, the J end by 0 bases, with 23 bases between. The CDR3 totals 19 residues. CDR3: CASSHPVYSVFRVNTEAFF. DNA for the CDR3: TGCGCCAGCAGTCACCCCGTCTATAGCGTCTTCAGGGTGAACACTGAAGCTTTCTTT.

This chain links TRBV6-1 with TRBJ1-1; possibly TRBD1 for D (5 bases). Germline V gene lookup returns CDR1 MNHNS and CDR2 SASEGT. The CDR3 loop spans 15 amino acids. V was trimmed by 6 bases and J by 4 bases, leaving 18 bases between them. The CDR3, as DNA: TGTGCCAGCAGCACAACCCAATCTGGGGCCACTGAAGCTTTCTTT. Protein: CASSTTQSGATEAFF.

This clone was observed a handful of times. The chain has TRBV6-5 and TRBJ2-7; perhaps D is TRBD1 or TRBD2 (5 bases each). The CDR3 runs 12 residues. Germline V CDR1 and CDR2: MNHEY, SVGAGI. Between the trimmed V and J ends, which lost 6 bases and 6 bases, there was a span of 12 bases. The CDR3 is CASSWGRGEQYF. CDR3 nucleotide sequence: TGTGCCAGCAGCTGGGGACGAGGCGAGCAGTACTTC.

The rearrangement links TRBV21-1 to TRBJ2-7; whether TRBD2, the table's D call, matches the DNA was not checked. TRBV21-1 is a pseudogene segment. CDR3 length: 16 amino acids. CDR3 loop: CASSPFDRDCGGEQYF. The CDR3 nucleotides read TGTGCCAGCAGCCCCTTCGATCGGGACTGCGGCGGCGAGCAGTACTTC.

The chain has TRBV19 and TRBJ2-2, with D hard to call. The CDR3 has 14 residues. Per germline, CDR1 LNHDA and CDR2 SQIVND (reference sequence). Deletions cut 5 bases from V and 0 bases from J, with 7 bases between. This CDR3 reads CASSGVANTGELFF. CDR3 sequence (DNA): TGTGCCAGTAGTGGGGTCGCGAACACCGGGGAGCTGTTTTTT.

The V gene is TRBV14, the J gene TRBJ2-7; the D is unclear. Deletions cut 2 bases from V and 1 base from J, with 9 bases between. The CDR3 runs 14 residues. Germline CDR1 is SGHDN and CDR2 is FVKESK. The CDR3 loop reads CASSQYVMSYEQYF. CDR3 in DNA: TGTGCCAGCAGCCAATACGTTATGTCCTACGAGCAGTACTTC.

This clone appeared a few times. The gene calls are TRBV7-3 and TRBJ2-2; D may correspond to TRBD1 or TRBD2 (5 bases each). CDR3 size: 16 residues. Trimming removed 2 bases from V and 6 bases from J, with 16 bases in between. Germline V CDR1 and CDR2: SGHTA, FQGTGA. Here the CDR3 reads CASSLLGPSNAGELFF. The CDR3, as DNA: TGTGCCAGCAGCTTATTGGGACCCTCTAATGCCGGGGAGCTGTTTTTT.